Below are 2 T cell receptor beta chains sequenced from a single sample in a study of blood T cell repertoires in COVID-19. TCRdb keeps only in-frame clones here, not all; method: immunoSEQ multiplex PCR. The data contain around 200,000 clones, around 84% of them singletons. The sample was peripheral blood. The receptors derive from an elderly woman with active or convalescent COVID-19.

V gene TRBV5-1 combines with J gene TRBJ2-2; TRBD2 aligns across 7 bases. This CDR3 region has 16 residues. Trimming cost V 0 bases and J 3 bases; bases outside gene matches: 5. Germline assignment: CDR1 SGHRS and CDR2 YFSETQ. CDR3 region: CASSLASGGYTGELFF. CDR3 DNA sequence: TGCGCCAGCAGCTTGGCTTCCGGGGGGTACACCGGGGAGCTGTTTTTT. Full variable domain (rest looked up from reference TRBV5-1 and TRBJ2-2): KAGVTQTPRYLIKTRGQQVTLSCSPISGHRSVSWYQQTPGQGLQFLFEYFSETQRNKGNFPGRFSGRQFSNSRSEMNVSTLELGDSALYLCASSLASGGYTGELFFGEGSRLTVL.

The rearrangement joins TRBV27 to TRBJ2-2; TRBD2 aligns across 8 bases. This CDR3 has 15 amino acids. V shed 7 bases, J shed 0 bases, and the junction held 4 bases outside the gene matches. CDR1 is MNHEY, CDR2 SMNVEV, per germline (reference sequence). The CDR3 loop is CASTRREANTGELFF. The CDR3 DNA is TGTGCCAGCACCAGGCGGGAGGCGAACACCGGGGAGCTGTTTTTT.